The 25 T cell receptor beta chains given below trace back to one sample, sequenced in a study of cytomegalovirus exposure and HLA in healthy donors. Sequenced by immunoSEQ multiplex PCR; TCRdb stores in-frame clones only, minus some. Here the sample spans 150,000 to 200,000 clones, 86% being singletons. The sequenced sample was PBMCs. The origin of the receptors is a woman aged 18-35 years in good health and CMV-seronegative.

The genes are TRBV6-1 and TRBJ1-1; D is uncertain. V was clipped by 7 bases and J by 4 bases, with 19 bases between them. This CDR3 region has 15 residues. Germline V gene lookup returns CDR1 MNHNS and CDR2 SASEGT. The chain's CDR3 is CASTQIGGVGTEAFF. The CDR3 DNA follows: TGTGCCAGCACCCAGATCGGAGGCGTCGGCACTGAAGCTTTCTTT.

J is TRBJ1-2 and V is TRBV18; no reliable D call. V was trimmed by 3 bases and J by 6 bases, leaving 2 bases between them. The CDR3 is made up of 10 amino acids. The germline CDR1 and CDR2 sequences are KGHSH and LQKENI. CDR3 sequence reads: CASSPNGYTF. CDR3 nucleotides: TGTGCCAGCTCACCTAATGGCTACACCTTC.

The chain employs TRBV19 and TRBJ1-1, with a possible D match to TRBD1 (5 bases). Looked up from germline, CDR1 is LNHDA and CDR2 is SQIVND (reference sequence). Trimming shortened V by 7 bases and J by 2 bases, and 17 bases separated the two germline ends. The CDR3 is made up of 15 amino acids. The CDR3 nucleotides read TGTGCCAGTAAAACGGGGGGAAGTATAAACACTGAAGCTTTCTTT. Translated, it gives CASKTGGSINTEAFF. Combining the CDR3 with reference TRBV19 and TRBJ1-1 gives the whole variable domain DGGITQSPKYLFRKEGQNVTLSCEQNLNHDAMYWYRQDPGQGLRLIYYSQIVNDFQKGDIAEGYSVSREKKESFPLTVTSAQKNPTAFYLCASKTGGSINTEAFFGQGTRLTVV.

The CDR3, as DNA: TGTGCCAGCAGAATAGATTTGGGGGGAGTCGGGTTTTGTGGCTACACCTTC. It encodes CASRIDLGGVGFCGYTF. The chain carries TRBV11-2 and TRBJ1-2, with D possibly matching TRBD1 (5 bases). The CDR3 is 17 residues long. The V and J ends lost 6 bases and 7 bases respectively, with 27 bases between them. Per the germline V gene, CDR1 is SGHAT and CDR2 is FQNNGV.

The rearrangement links TRBV10-3 to TRBJ1-6, with D perhaps TRBD1 (5 bases). The CDR3 runs 13 residues. Germline V gene lookup returns CDR1 ENHRY and CDR2 SYGVKD. Trimming removed 0 bases from V and 15 bases from J, with 12 bases in between. The DNA of the CDR3 is TGTGCCATCAGTGAGTCGGGCCGGGGGGACCTCCACTTT. It is translated as CAISESGRGDLHF.

This clone was detected only once. The J gene is TRBJ1-2, the V gene TRBV7-2; 8 positions match TRBD1. The J segment lost 7 bases and the V segment lost 3 bases, leaving 13 bases of the junction unmatched. Germline V gene lookup returns CDR1 SGHTA and CDR2 FQGNSA. The CDR3 extends over 16 amino acids. The CDR3 DNA follows: TGTGCCAGCAGCTTGGGGGGACAGGAAAAAAATATTGGCTACACCTTC. Translation gives CASSLGGQEKNIGYTF. Full variable domain (outside the CDR3, taken from reference TRBV7-2 and TRBJ1-2): GAGVSQSPSNKVTEKGKDVELRCDPISGHTALYWYRQSLGQGLEFLIYFQGNSAPDKSGLPSDRFSAERTGGSVSTLTIQRTQQEDSAVYLCASSLGGQEKNIGYTFGSGTRLTVV.

The chain recombines TRBV7-2 with TRBJ1-4, with 8 bases identical to TRBD1. The trim removed 5 bases at V and 6 bases at J, leaving 2 bases unmatched. Germline V lookup: CDR1 SGHTA, CDR2 FQGNSA. The CDR3 spans 13 residues. The CDR3 region has the DNA TGTGCCAGCAGCGCACAGGGGGATGAAAAACTGTTTTTT. Its protein is CASSAQGDEKLFF.

This clone occurred once. This chain uses TRBV19 with TRBJ1-2, with 7 bases aligning to TRBD1. V trimming: 5 bases; J trimming: 1 base; junction bases outside the gene matches: 10. The CDR3 length is 16 residues. CDR1 LNHDA and CDR2 SQIVND come from the germline V gene (reference sequence). CDR3 region: CASSRTGTAFNYGYTF. The CDR3 nucleotides are TGTGCCAGTAGTCGTACCGGGACAGCTTTTAACTATGGCTACACCTTC.

The rearrangement uses TRBV29-1 and TRBJ2-3, with 7 bases that match TRBD2. V trimming: 7 bases; J trimming: 3 bases; junction bases outside the gene matches: 4. The germline V gene encodes CDR1 SQVTM and CDR2 ANQGSEA. The CDR3 consists of 12 residues. CDR3 DNA sequence: TGCAGCGGGGGGGGGAATACAGATACGCAGTATTTT. Protein sequence: CSGGGNTDTQYF.

The chain employs TRBV13 and TRBJ2-1, with TRBD2 identical over 9 bases. J was trimmed by 0 bases and V by 5 bases; bases with no gene match: 11. The CDR3 has 18 amino acids. Germline assignment: CDR1 PRHDT and CDR2 FYEKMQ (reference sequence). CDR3 DNA: TGTGCCAGCAGCGGTAGCCTAGCGGGAAGGAGCTCCTACAATGAGCAGTTCTTC. This codes for CASSGSLAGRSSYNEQFF.

This clone appeared a single time. The genes are TRBV7-9 and TRBJ2-4, with D tentatively TRBD1 (6 bases). Germline loops: CDR1 SEHNR, CDR2 FQNEAQ (reference sequence). Trimming took 6 bases from V and 0 from J, leaving 9 bases between them. This CDR3 comprises 14 residues. The CDR3: CASSFRGAKNIQYF. CDR3 sequence (DNA): TGTGCCAGCAGTTTCAGGGGAGCCAAAAACATTCAGTACTTC.

The rearrangement joins TRBV2 to TRBJ1-2; 8 bases align to TRBD1. The CDR3 length is 18 residues. V lost 5 bases, J lost 4 bases, and 18 bases stayed unmatched. Germline CDR1 reads SNHLY; CDR2 reads FYNNEI. Written as DNA, the CDR3 is TGTGCCAGCAGTTCAAGACAGGGGCAGGGGAGAGGTGGCTATGGCTACACCTTC. It yields the protein CASSSRQGQGRGGYGYTF. The full variable domain, in which reference TRBV2 and TRBJ1-2 provide the parts outside the CDR3, is EPEVTQTPSHQVTQMGQEVILRCVPISNHLYFYWYRQILGQKVEFLVSFYNNEISEKSEIFDDQFSVERPDGSNFTLKIRSTKLEDSAMYFCASSSRQGQGRGGYGYTFGSGTRLTVV.

The chain is built from TRBV30 and TRBJ1-1; tentative D call: TRBD1 (5 bases). Deletions cut 4 bases from V and 1 base from J, with 25 bases between. The CDR3 sequence is 18 residues long. The germline gives CDR1 GTSNPN, CDR2 SVGIG (reference sequence). CDR3 coding DNA: TGTGCCTGGAACAGTGGGCTCGGGGGGGTCAAGTGGAACACTGAAGCTTTCTTT. Translating gives CAWNSGLGGVKWNTEAFF.

This clone was counted once. This chain uses TRBV6-5 with TRBJ2-1, with TRBD1 as a possible D gene (5 bases). The CDR3 is made up of 14 amino acids. Trimming cost V 0 bases and J 8 bases, with 11 bases left between them. Per the germline V gene, CDR1 is MNHEY and CDR2 is SVGAGI. CDR3 sequence: CASSYSQGAHEQFF. The DNA of the CDR3 is TGTGCCAGCAGTTACTCTCAGGGTGCCCATGAGCAGTTCTTC.

This rearrangement joins TRBV9 to TRBJ1-1; 7 nucleotides match TRBD1. V shed 4 bases and J 5 bases; nucleotides not matched to a gene: 8. Germline-derived CDR1 and CDR2 are SGDLS and YYNGEE. This CDR3 is 14 amino acids long. The CDR3 DNA sequence: TGTGCCAGCAGCTTAAGCTACAGGGGAACTGAAGCTTTCTTT. It is translated as CASSLSYRGTEAFF.

The chain recombines TRBV5-1 with TRBJ1-2; D not certain. The CDR3 sequence is 15 residues long. CDR1 is SGHRS and CDR2 is YFSETQ in the germline V gene. V dropped 0 bases and J dropped 6 bases, with 15 bases sitting between them. This CDR3 reads CASSLAARNWDGYTF. The CDR3 DNA reads TGCGCCAGCAGCTTGGCCGCGAGGAACTGGGATGGCTACACCTTC.

The table lists this clone with a count of one. The chain joins TRBV9 to TRBJ2-2; D remains unclear. With 4 bases removed from V and 3 bases from J, the gap between germline ends came to 4 bases. In germline, CDR1 is SGDLS, CDR2 YYNGEE. The CDR3 is 12 amino acids. Here the CDR3 reads CASSPYTGELFF. The CDR3 DNA reads as TGTGCCAGCAGCCCCTACACCGGGGAGCTGTTTTTT.

V gene TRBV6-5 combines with J gene TRBJ2-3; the D gene is possibly TRBD2 (6 bases). Looked up from germline, CDR1 is MNHEY and CDR2 is SVGAGI. Trimming took off 6 bases at V and 3 bases at J, with 13 bases between the two ends. CDR3 length equals 14 residues. CDR3 sequence (DNA): TGTGCCAGCAGCCCGGGGGACCCTACAGATACGCAGTATTTT. Protein: CASSPGDPTDTQYF.

This rearrangement joins TRBV4-2 to TRBJ1-5, with D possibly TRBD1 on 6 matching bases. V lost 0 bases, J lost 2 bases, and 14 bases lay in between. The germline V gene encodes CDR1 LGHNA and CDR2 YNFKEQ. The CDR3 has 17 residues. CDR3: CASSQDGDGTRNQPQHF. CDR3 nucleotide sequence: TGTGCCAGCAGCCAAGATGGGGACGGGACACGCAATCAGCCCCAGCATTTT.

The chain joins TRBV6-5 to TRBJ2-3; D might be TRBD2 (5 bases). The V gene lost 5 bases and the J gene lost 6 bases, with 12 bases spanning the gap. Germline lookup yields CDR1 MNHEY and CDR2 SVGAGI. The CDR3 is 13 amino acids. The CDR3 protein is CASSPGMADTQYF. Here the CDR3 DNA reads TGTGCCAGCAGTCCGGGAATGGCCGATACGCAGTATTTT.

This chain uses TRBV19 with TRBJ1-5; TRBD1 is a possible D gene (6 bases). Germline-derived CDR1 and CDR2 are LNHDA and SQIVND (reference sequence). The germline V and J ends were trimmed by 9 bases and 9 bases, with 21 bases remaining between them. CDR3 length equals 14 residues. The CDR3 DNA is TGTGCCAGCACTACGGCGGGGGCGGGTCGGCCCCAGCATTTT. This encodes CASTTAGAGRPQHF.

The chain uses TRBV27 and TRBJ1-1; D may be TRBD1 (6 bases). Germline loops: CDR1 MNHEY, CDR2 SMNVEV (reference sequence). V dropped 6 bases and J dropped 5 bases, with 19 bases sitting between them. The CDR3 covers 15 residues. The CDR3 spells CASSRPGTRKTEAFF. In DNA form, the CDR3 reads TGTGCCAGCAGCCGCCCCGGGACAAGGAAAACTGAAGCTTTCTTT.

The chain carries TRBV30 and TRBJ2-5; D is perhaps TRBD2 (6 bases). CDR1 is GTSNPN and CDR2 is SVGIG in the germline V gene (reference sequence). This CDR3 contains 14 residues. V lost 0 bases and J 4 bases, leaving 12 bases between the germline ends. CDR3 sequence (DNA): TGTGCCTGGAGTGTAAGGCGGGGTGGAGAGACCCAGTACTTC. This codes for CAWSVRRGGETQYF.

The chain recombines TRBV5-1 with TRBJ2-1; the D gene is possibly TRBD2 (6 bases). The CDR3 has 17 residues. V was shortened by 5 bases and J by 6 bases, with 24 bases between the two germline ends. CDR1 and CDR2 (germline): SGHRS, YFSETQ. For the CDR3, the DNA is TGCGCCAGCAGACGTGGTGGGGGTGGAGCGGGTCCCAATGAGCAGTTCTTC. Its translation: CASRRGGGGAGPNEQFF.

This chain links TRBV5-1 with TRBJ2-1; tentatively, D is TRBD2 (5 bases). This CDR3 spans 16 amino acids. Trimming pared 5 bases from V and 5 bases from J, leaving 20 bases between. Germline assignment: CDR1 SGHRS and CDR2 YFSETQ. CDR3 loop: CASSPTSGNQHNEQFF. The DNA for the CDR3 is TGCGCCAGCAGTCCGACCTCCGGGAACCAACACAATGAGCAGTTCTTC.